A selection of T cell receptor beta chains follows, all from one sample in a study of identifying expanded T cells in peripheral blood. Sequenced by immunoSEQ multiplex PCR; TCRdb stores in-frame clones only, minus some. The sample lists roughly 130,000 clones, roughly 90% occurring once. The sample comprised blood. The receptors come from a person aged 18-69 years in good health. Each CDR3 is given with its conserved first and last residue. Each record gives: V gene, clone size, D gene, J gene, CDR3 DNA, CDR3 protein. D genes are given only for firm matches. Clone sizes are given selectively: once, few, many, or a class where the clone is expanded.

V: TRBV5-1
size: -
D: TRBD2
J: TRBJ2-1
DNA: TGCGCCAGCAGCTCGGGACTAGCGGGAACGGGTGAGCAGTTCTTC
CDR3: CASSSGLAGTGEQFF

V: TRBV4-3
size: -
D: TRBD2
J: TRBJ2-2
DNA: TGCGCCAGCAGCCAAGGAGCTAGCGGGAACACCGGGGAGCTGTTTTTT
CDR3: CASSQGASGNTGELFF

V: TRBV19
size: -
D: TRBD1
J: TRBJ2-7
DNA: TGTGCCAGTAGTGGGTCGGGGACAGGGGGCTACGAGCAGTACTTC
CDR3: CASSGSGTGGYEQYF

V: TRBV7-9
size: -
D: -
J: TRBJ1-4
DNA: TGTGCCAGCAGCTTAGAGGTTGCTGAAAAACTGTTTTTT
CDR3: CASSLEVAEKLFF

V: TRBV5-1
size: -
D: -
J: TRBJ2-7
DNA: TGCGCCAGCAAGGCAGGGCCCTACGAGCAGTACTTC
CDR3: CASKAGPYEQYF

V: TRBV29-1
size: -
D: -
J: TRBJ2-1
DNA: TGCAGCGTTAGTTGGAGCTCCTACAATGAGCAGTTCTTC
CDR3: CSVSWSSYNEQFF

V: TRBV28
size: -
D: -
J: TRBJ2-7
DNA: TGTGCCAGCAGTTTAGTTAGCAGCTACGAGCAGTACTTC
CDR3: CASSLVSSYEQYF

V: TRBV5-1
size: -
D: -
J: TRBJ2-7
DNA: TGCGCCAGCAGCCCGGATACAGGGATCTACGAGCAGTACTTC
CDR3: CASSPDTGIYEQYF

V: TRBV7-9
size: -
D: -
J: TRBJ2-3
DNA: TGTGCCAGCAGCTTAGCGCCTGACAGCTCCACAGATACGCAGTATTTT
CDR3: CASSLAPDSSTDTQYF

V: TRBV5-6
size: -
D: TRBD1
J: TRBJ1-4
DNA: TGTGCCAGCAGCTCTTCGACAGGGGGCATGTTTTTT
CDR3: CASSSSTGGMFF

V: TRBV7-2
size: -
D: TRBD1
J: TRBJ1-5
DNA: TGTGCCAGCAGCTACTGGACAGGGGCCAATCAGCCCCAGCATTTT
CDR3: CASSYWTGANQPQHF

V: TRBV2
size: -
D: -
J: TRBJ1-1
DNA: TGTGCCAGCAGTGATTGGCAGCTGAACACTGAAGCTTTCTTT
CDR3: CASSDWQLNTEAFF

V: TRBV19
size: -
D: -
J: TRBJ2-7
DNA: TGTGCCAGTAGCAGGGGGGGCCAGGGGCCAGAGCAGTACTTC
CDR3: CASSRGGQGPEQYF

V: TRBV28
size: -
D: TRBD1
J: TRBJ1-4
DNA: TGTGCCAGCAGTTTAGGACAGGGGGCGTCCCCAACTAATGAAAAACTGTTTTTT
CDR3: CASSLGQGASPTNEKLFF

V: TRBV7-9
size: -
D: -
J: TRBJ1-2
DNA: TGTGCCAGCAGCTTAGGGGTAGAGGGTAAAGGCTACACCTTC
CDR3: CASSLGVEGKGYTF

V: TRBV28
size: once
D: -
J: TRBJ2-7
DNA: TGTGCCAGCAGGTTTGGCAGTTACGAGCAGTACTTC
CDR3: CASRFGSYEQYF

V: TRBV27
size: -
D: -
J: TRBJ2-1
DNA: TGTGCCAGCAGTTTAAACAGGGGGCCTAGCGGGCGTTACAATGAGCAGTTCTTC
CDR3: CASSLNRGPSGRYNEQFF

V: TRBV6-1
size: -
D: -
J: TRBJ2-5
DNA: TGTGCCAGCAGTGAAGGTGTCCTTGGCAGGGAGTCGGAGACCCAGTACTTC
CDR3: CASSEGVLGRESETQYF

V: TRBV2
size: -
D: -
J: TRBJ2-1
DNA: TGTGCCAGCAGTCCGGACAGCTTGATTTACAATGAGCAGTTCTTC
CDR3: CASSPDSLIYNEQFF

V: TRBV4-2
size: -
D: TRBD2
J: TRBJ2-3
DNA: TGTGCCAGCAGCCAAGAGCGGGGGGGCGTGGATACGCAGTATTTT
CDR3: CASSQERGGVDTQYF

V: TRBV18
size: -
D: TRBD1
J: TRBJ1-5
DNA: TGTGCCAGCTCATTCGACAGGGTGTCAAATCAGCCCCAGCATTTT
CDR3: CASSFDRVSNQPQHF

V: TRBV6-6
size: -
D: TRBD1
J: TRBJ1-5
DNA: TGTGCCAGCAGTAGTCCGACAGGGGAAATCGGTCAGCCCCAGCATTTT
CDR3: CASSSPTGEIGQPQHF

V: TRBV19
size: -
D: TRBD1
J: TRBJ1-5
DNA: TGTGCCAGCTCAAAGGGACAGCACAATCAGCCCCAGCATTTT
CDR3: CASSKGQHNQPQHF

V: TRBV7-2
size: -
D: -
J: TRBJ1-2
DNA: TGTGCCAGCAGCTTAGTGTGGGCTACTGGCTATGGCTACACCTTC
CDR3: CASSLVWATGYGYTF

V: TRBV4-1
size: -
D: TRBD1
J: TRBJ2-1
DNA: TGCGCCAGCAGCCCCCGGGACAGTAATGAGCAGTTCTTC
CDR3: CASSPRDSNEQFF

V: TRBV29-1
size: -
D: -
J: TRBJ1-4
DNA: TGCAGCGTTGCGGGGGTACGGCTGTTTTTT
CDR3: CSVAGVRLFF

V: TRBV7-8
size: -
D: -
J: TRBJ2-7
DNA: TGTGCCAGCAGCTTAGCGTTTAGCTACGAGCAGTACTTC
CDR3: CASSLAFSYEQYF